Below are 20 T cell receptor beta chains sequenced from a single sample in a study of shared clonotypes between healthy human individuals. The method was immunoSEQ multiplex PCR; TCRdb's version includes in-frame clones alone and lacks a portion of them. The table lists about 1 million clones, about three quarters of them singletons. The sample comprised memory CD4+ T cells sorted from blood. Indicated subset: CD45RA-negative fraction. The receptor set was obtained from a young man in good health.

Comment on this clone: A read error may explain this, as a much larger clone is one base away. This sample also contains other DNA sequences that code for the same CDR3. The chain has TRBV11-3 and TRBJ2-1; D unresolved. The CDR3 loop spans 12 amino acids. From germline, CDR1 is SGHNT and CDR2 YENEEA. The CDR3, as DNA: TGCGCCAGCAGCCAGACCAAGAATGAGCAGTTCTTC. This sequence encodes CASSQTKNEQFF.

This sequence joins TRBV7-9 and TRBJ2-5, with D tentatively TRBD1 (6 bases). V lost 4 bases and J lost 0, with 12 bases in between. This CDR3 is built from 15 residues. Per the germline V gene, CDR1 is SEHNR and CDR2 is FQNEAQ (reference sequence). Here the CDR3 reads CASSYQQGNQETQYF. The DNA of the CDR3 is TGTGCCAGCAGCTATCAACAGGGTAACCAAGAGACCCAGTACTTC.

The chain recombines TRBV19 with TRBJ2-1; TRBD2 is a possible D gene (6 bases). The germline gives CDR1 LNHDA, CDR2 SQIVND (reference sequence). This CDR3 is 15 amino acids long. V was shortened by 3 bases and J by 7 bases, with 16 bases between the two germline ends. CDR3 sequence reads: CASSMGRGGGNEQFF. The CDR3 coding sequence is TGTGCCAGTAGTATGGGCCGCGGTGGAGGGAATGAGCAGTTCTTC.

The V gene is TRBV2, the J gene TRBJ2-2; unclear D gene. Looked up from germline, CDR1 is SNHLY and CDR2 is FYNNEI. The CDR3 has 15 residues. The V end was cut by 4 bases, the J end by 0 bases, with 9 bases between. The CDR3 here is CASSARSANTGELFF. In DNA, the CDR3 is TGTGCCAGCAGTGCACGGAGCGCGAACACCGGGGAGCTGTTTTTT. The full variable domain, rest sourced from reference TRBV2 and TRBJ2-2, is EPEVTQTPSHQVTQMGQEVILRCVPISNHLYFYWYRQILGQKVEFLVSFYNNEISEKSEIFDDQFSVERPDGSNFTLKIRSTKLEDSAMYFCASSARSANTGELFFGEGSRLTVL.

The chain couples TRBV7-2 to TRBJ1-4; 8 bases agree with TRBD1. The CDR3 has 16 amino acids. CDR1 is SGHTA and CDR2 is FQGNSA in the germline V gene. The V and J ends lost 4 bases and 5 bases, in that order; junction bases with no gene match: 9. CDR3: CASSSASTGANEKLFF. As DNA, the CDR3 is TGTGCCAGCAGCTCCGCCTCGACAGGGGCGAATGAAAAACTGTTTTTT.

The CDR3 loop reads CASSPRGSQPQHF. DNA of the CDR3: TGTGCCAGCAGCCCCCGGGGGTCCCAGCCCCAGCATTTT. This chain connects TRBV11-2 to TRBJ1-5; TRBD1 might be the D (5 bases). Germline V gene data show CDR1 as SGHAT and CDR2 as FQNNGV. Trimming took off 5 bases at V and 7 bases at J, with 12 bases between the two ends. This CDR3 contains 13 residues.

The chain employs TRBV10-1 and TRBJ1-3; no reliable D call. The V and J ends lost 3 bases and 5 bases respectively, with 8 bases between them. The CDR3 runs 13 residues. Germline CDR1 reads WNHNN; CDR2 reads SYGVQD (reference sequence). CDR3 in amino acids: CASSESSRNTIYF. The CDR3 coding sequence is TGCGCCAGCAGTGAAAGCTCGAGAAACACCATATATTTT.

The rearrangement joins TRBV5-1 to TRBJ2-5; 14 bases match TRBD2. Trimming cost V 2 bases and J 4 bases; bases outside gene matches: 7. In germline, CDR1 is SGHRS, CDR2 YFSETQ. The CDR3 sequence is 17 residues long. DNA of the CDR3: TGCGCCAGCAGCTTCGCAGGACTAGCGGGGGGAACAGAGACCCAGTACTTC. This gives the protein CASSFAGLAGGTETQYF.

V gene TRBV7-9 combines with J gene TRBJ2-6, with 9 bases identical to TRBD1. This CDR3 is 16 amino acids long. Germline V gene data show CDR1 as SEHNR and CDR2 as FQNEAQ (reference sequence). The V segment lost 5 bases and the J segment 2 bases; nucleotides outside the gene matches: 4. CDR3 in DNA: TGTGCCAGCAGCCGTACAGGGGGCCCTGGGGCCAACGTCCTGACTTTC. Protein product: CASSRTGGPGANVLTF.

The gene calls are TRBV30 and TRBJ2-7; 8 bases fit TRBD1. Germline V CDR1 and CDR2: GTSNPN, SVGIG (reference sequence). The CDR3 consists of 15 residues. The trim removed 1 base at V and 7 bases at J, leaving 12 bases unmatched. The chain's CDR3 is CAWSAGTGQRGEQYF. CDR3 nucleotides: TGTGCCTGGAGTGCGGGGACAGGCCAACGAGGGGAGCAGTACTTC.

This clone turned up a few times. This CDR3 is also generated by other DNA sequences in the sample. CDR3: CASSLDSGNTDTQYF. In DNA, the CDR3 is TGTGCCAGCAGCTTAGATAGCGGAAACACAGATACGCAGTATTTT. The gene calls are TRBV11-2 and TRBJ2-3; the D gene is possibly TRBD2 (6 bases). CDR1 and CDR2 from the germline V gene are SGHAT and FQNNGV. V lost 0 bases and J 2 bases, leaving 9 bases between the germline ends. This CDR3 has 15 amino acids.

The chain carries TRBV28 and TRBJ2-3; 11 bases align to TRBD2. Per germline, CDR1 MDHEN and CDR2 SYDVKM. V shed 4 bases and J 2 bases; nucleotides not matched to a gene: 8. The CDR3 extends over 17 amino acids. CDR3 DNA: TGTGCCAGCAGTTCCCCTCCTAGCGGGGGGCCCACAGATACGCAGTATTTT. Protein sequence: CASSSPPSGGPTDTQYF.

CDR3 residues: CASRAGTANTGELFF. Written as DNA, the CDR3 is TGTGCCAGCAGAGCCGGGACAGCAAACACCGGGGAGCTGTTTTTT. This chain links TRBV2 with TRBJ2-2; the match to TRBD1 covers 7 bases. CDR1 and CDR2 from the germline V gene are SNHLY and FYNNEI. With 6 bases clipped from V and 2 bases from J, the junction kept 6 bases outside the gene matches. The CDR3 runs 15 residues.

The gene calls are TRBV6-6 and TRBJ1-3; maybe TRBD1 (5 bases). Germline V gives CDR1 MNHNY, CDR2 SVGAGI (reference sequence). The ends were cut back, 4 bases at V and 0 bases at J, with 13 bases in the middle. CDR3 length: 16 residues. This chain's CDR3 is CASSSPTGYSGNTIYF. The DNA for the CDR3 is TGTGCCAGCAGTTCCCCTACAGGCTACTCTGGAAACACCATATATTTT.

The chain carries TRBV7-2 and TRBJ2-1; 9 bases are shared with TRBD1. V lost 1 base to trimming and J lost 10 bases; unmatched junction nucleotides: 11. Germline V gives CDR1 SGHTA, CDR2 FQGNSA. The CDR3 has 16 residues. The CDR3 DNA follows: TGTGCCAGCAGCTTAGACTGGGGACAGGGAGGGAGGGAGCAGTTCTTC. It yields the protein CASSLDWGQGGREQFF.

V usage is TRBV29-1 and J usage is TRBJ1-3; unclear D gene. There are 12 residues in the CDR3. From germline, CDR1 is SQVTM and CDR2 ANQGSEA. The V end was cut by 6 bases, the J end by 3 bases, with 9 bases between. The chain's CDR3 is CSVVSDGNTIYF. CDR3 DNA: TGCAGCGTCGTCTCGGATGGAAACACCATATATTTT.

As regards this clone: This sample also contains other DNA sequences that code for the same CDR3. The chain has TRBV19 and TRBJ2-3, with 10 bases fitting TRBD2. The trim removed 6 bases at V and 1 base at J, leaving 1 base unmatched. This CDR3 comprises 14 residues. Germline CDR1 LNHDA, CDR2 SQIVND (reference sequence). The CDR3 DNA reads TGTGCCAGTAGCACTAGCGGGGGCACAGATACGCAGTATTTT. Translated: CASSTSGGTDTQYF.

The sample holds one count of this clone. The chain uses TRBV30 and TRBJ1-1; D gene unclear. The V gene lost 0 bases and the J gene lost 7 bases, with 15 bases spanning the gap. CDR1 and CDR2 (germline): GTSNPN, SVGIG (reference sequence). The CDR3 consists of 14 residues. The CDR3 coding sequence is TGTGCCTGGAGTGTACGGGCGGTTAGGGATGAAGCTTTCTTT. Residues: CAWSVRAVRDEAFF.

The chain is built from TRBV7-2 and TRBJ2-6, with no clear D. The CDR3 runs to 16 residues. Germline V gives CDR1 SGHTA, CDR2 FQGNSA. V was cut by 3 bases and J by 0 bases, with 9 bases left in between. The CDR3 here is CASSLAYYSGANVLTF. CDR3 coding DNA: TGTGCCAGCAGCTTGGCTTACTACTCTGGGGCCAACGTCCTGACTTTC.

The genes are TRBV19 and TRBJ2-3; 8 nucleotides align to TRBD2. This CDR3 comprises 15 residues. In germline, CDR1 is LNHDA, CDR2 SQIVND (reference sequence). The V and J ends lost 4 bases and 0 bases, in that order; junction bases with no gene match: 3. The CDR3 loop is CASSTAGGSTDTQYF. DNA of the CDR3: TGTGCCAGTAGTACGGCGGGAGGCAGCACAGATACGCAGTATTTT.